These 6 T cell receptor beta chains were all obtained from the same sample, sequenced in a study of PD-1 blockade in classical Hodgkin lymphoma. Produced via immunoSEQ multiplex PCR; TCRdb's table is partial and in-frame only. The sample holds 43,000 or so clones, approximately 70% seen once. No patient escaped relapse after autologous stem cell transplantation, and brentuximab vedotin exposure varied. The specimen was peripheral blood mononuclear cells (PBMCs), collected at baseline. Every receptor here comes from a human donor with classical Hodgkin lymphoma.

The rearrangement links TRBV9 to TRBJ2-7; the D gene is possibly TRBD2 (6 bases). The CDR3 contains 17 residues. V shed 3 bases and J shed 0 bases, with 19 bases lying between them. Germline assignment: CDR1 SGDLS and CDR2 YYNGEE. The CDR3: CASSAGPAGPSSYEQYF. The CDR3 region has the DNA TGTGCCAGCAGCGCCGGGCCGGCGGGGCCTAGCTCCTACGAGCAGTACTTC.

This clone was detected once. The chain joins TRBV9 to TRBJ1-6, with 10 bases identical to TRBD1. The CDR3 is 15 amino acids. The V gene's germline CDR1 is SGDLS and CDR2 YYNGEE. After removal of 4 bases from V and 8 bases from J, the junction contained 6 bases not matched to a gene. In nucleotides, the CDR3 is TGTGCCAGCAGCCCCCCCGGGACAGGGGATTCACCCCTCCACTTT. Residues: CASSPPGTGDSPLHF.

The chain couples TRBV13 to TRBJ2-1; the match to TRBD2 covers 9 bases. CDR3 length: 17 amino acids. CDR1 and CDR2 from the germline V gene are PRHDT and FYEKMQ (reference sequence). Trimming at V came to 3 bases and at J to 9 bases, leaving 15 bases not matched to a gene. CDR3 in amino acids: CASSFGALAGPRFEQFF. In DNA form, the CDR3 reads TGTGCCAGCAGCTTTGGTGCGCTAGCGGGGCCTCGTTTTGAGCAGTTCTTC.

In DNA, the CDR3 is TGTGCCTGGACCGGACAGTGGGATCAGCCCCAGCATTTT. Protein product: CAWTGQWDQPQHF. The chain uses TRBV30 and TRBJ1-5, with D perhaps matching TRBD1 (6 bases). CDR3 length: 13 amino acids. V shed 4 bases and J shed 5 bases, with 12 bases lying between them. The germline gives CDR1 GTSNPN, CDR2 SVGIG (reference sequence). Using reference TRBV30 and TRBJ1-5 for the parts outside the CDR3, the full variable domain is SQTIHQWPATLVQPVGSPLSLECTVEGTSNPNLYWYRQAAGRGLQLLFYSVGIGQISSEVPQNLSASRPQDRQFILSSKKLLLSDSGFYLCAWTGQWDQPQHFGDGTRLSIL.

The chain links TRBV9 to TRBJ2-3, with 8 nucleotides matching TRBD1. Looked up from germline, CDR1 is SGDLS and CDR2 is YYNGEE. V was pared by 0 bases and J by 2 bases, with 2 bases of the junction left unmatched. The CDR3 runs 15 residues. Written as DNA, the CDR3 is TGTGCCAGCAGCGTAGGACAGGGGACCACAGATACGCAGTATTTT. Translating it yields CASSVGQGTTDTQYF.

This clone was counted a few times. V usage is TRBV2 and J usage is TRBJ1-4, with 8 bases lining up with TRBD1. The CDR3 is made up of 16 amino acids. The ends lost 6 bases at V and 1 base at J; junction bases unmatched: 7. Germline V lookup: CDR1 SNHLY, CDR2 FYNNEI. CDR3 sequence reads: CASRDRAWETNEKLFF. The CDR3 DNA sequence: TGTGCCAGCAGGGACAGGGCCTGGGAAACTAATGAAAAACTGTTTTTT.